The following is a TCR beta chain sequence with its context. The sample comes from a study of blood T cell repertoires in COVID-19. V was pared by 4 bases and J by 9 bases, with 10 bases between. This CDR3 has 12 residues. Repertoires were generated with immunoSEQ multiplex PCR, while TCRdb's copy carries only in-frame clones and drops some. The data contain approximately 300,000 clones, about nine tenths of them seen just once; the ten biggest clones take up 1.5% to 2%. Seattle cases were enrolled at active infection and followed longitudinally. The sequenced material came from peripheral blood. The clonotype originates from a woman under 40 with COVID-19, enrolled during active disease. The rearrangement joins TRBV12-3 or TRBV12-4 to TRBJ1-5; D perhaps matches TRBD1 (5 bases). CDR3 sequence: CASSYPGGPQHF. CDR3 bases: TGTGCCAGCAGTTACCCGGGGGGGCCCCAGCATTTT.